Many counts were recorded for the clone carrying this T cell receptor beta chain. The antigen remains undetermined. At one boundary the junction diverges from the germline segment, which might be a read error. In germline, CDR1 is SEHNR, CDR2 FQNEAQ (reference sequence). The CDR3 is 16 residues long. CAS ≥3, NOSPECS ≥4, moderate-to-severe activity and duration under 3 months marked donors with ophthalmopathy. The evidence that diagnosis relied on was clinical symptoms, serum thyroxine, TRAb, thyroid ultrasound and orbital computed tomography. Researchers took RNA transcripts and amplified TCR beta CDR3 regions from them. HTBI-primed RT-PCR formed the first round, and a multiplex PCR formed the second. TCRdb itself ran the multiplex PCR reads through MiXCR, one entry per CDR3 protein. The sample holds a few hundred thousand distinct CDR3 sequences, around 16% seen once. The data were taken from a study of Graves' ophthalmopathy and Graves' hyperthyroidism. Study-wide results and caveats: As the model predicted ophthalmopathy progression, it achieved a sensitivity of 65% to 71% and a specificity of approximately 72%. Most expanded clonotypes from thyroid (those above 0.001 frequency) were also found in blood.

The chain has TRBV7-9 and TRBJ2-2; possible D gene TRBD2, 5 bases. The clonotype originates from a young woman with Graves' ophthalmopathy. Sample: peripheral blood. The CDR3 DNA sequence: TGTGCCAGCAGCTTAAGTGGCCGCGATCTCACCGGGGAACTGTTTTTT. Translating gives CASSLSGRDLTGELFF.